The rows below give T cell receptor beta chains drawn from one sample of a study of T-cell memory formation after mild COVID-19. TCRdb redid the calling of the 5' RACE reads with MiXCR, one entry per CDR3 protein. The sample holds about 560,000 distinct CDR3 sequences, 17% seen once. The sequenced material came from PBMCs or a T cell subset sorted from them (not recorded which). Receptors were obtained from an adult woman who had mild COVID-19 (a few samples of this study predate the infection). Cell type and time point are not known. Each CDR3 is given with its conserved first and last residue. Each record gives: clone size, CDR3 length, V gene, D gene, J gene, CDR3 DNA, CDR3 protein. D genes are given only for firm matches. Clone size is not always given. Where it is, it says once, few, many or a class for expanded clones.

clone size: few; CDR3 length: 13; V gene: TRBV7-3; D gene: NA; J gene: TRBJ2-5; CDR3 DNA: TGTGCCAGCAGCTTAGGGGTTCTGGAGACCCAGTACTTC; CDR3 protein: CASSLGVLETQYF
clone size: NA; CDR3 length: 14; V gene: TRBV7-9; D gene: TRBD1; J gene: TRBJ2-1; CDR3 DNA: TGTGCCAGCAGCCATGGACAGGGTAAAAATGAGCAGTTCTTC; CDR3 protein: CASSHGQGKNEQFF
clone size: NA; CDR3 length: 16; V gene: TRBV4-2; D gene: NA; J gene: TRBJ2-3; CDR3 DNA: TGTGCCAGCAGCCAAGGCCCTGGGGGGCAAGTAGATACGCAGTATTTT; CDR3 protein: CASSQGPGGQVDTQYF
clone size: many; CDR3 length: 13; V gene: TRBV7-2; D gene: NA; J gene: TRBJ1-2; CDR3 DNA: TGTGCCAGCAGCTCCGGGACAACGAGGGGCTACACCTTC; CDR3 protein: CASSSGTTRGYTF
clone size: NA; CDR3 length: 11; V gene: TRBV29-1; D gene: NA; J gene: TRBJ1-2; CDR3 DNA: TGCAGCGTTGAACGCACGGGAAGCTACACCTTC; CDR3 protein: CSVERTGSYTF
clone size: once; CDR3 length: 14; V gene: TRBV27; D gene: NA; J gene: TRBJ2-6; CDR3 DNA: TGTGCCAGCAGTGACTCTCTGTGGGCCAACGTCCTGACTTTC; CDR3 protein: CASSDSLWANVLTF
clone size: few; CDR3 length: 12; V gene: TRBV4-1; D gene: NA; J gene: TRBJ1-2; CDR3 DNA: TGCGCCAGCAGCCACGACGACTATGGCTACACCTTC; CDR3 protein: CASSHDDYGYTF
clone size: NA; CDR3 length: 15; V gene: TRBV6-5; D gene: NA; J gene: TRBJ1-2; CDR3 DNA: TGTGCCAGCAGTTCCACGGGGTCCCGTGACTATGGCTACACCTTC; CDR3 protein: CASSSTGSRDYGYTF
clone size: NA; CDR3 length: 14; V gene: TRBV3-1; D gene: NA; J gene: TRBJ2-2; CDR3 DNA: TGTGCCAGCAGCCAAGATGGCAACACCGGGGAGCTGTTTTTT; CDR3 protein: CASSQDGNTGELFF
clone size: few; CDR3 length: 16; V gene: TRBV5-4; D gene: TRBD1; J gene: TRBJ1-1; CDR3 DNA: TGTGCCAGCAGTCCAGGGGGCGTTAAGTCGAACACTGAAGCTTTCTTT; CDR3 protein: CASSPGGVKSNTEAFF
clone size: NA; CDR3 length: 13; V gene: TRBV29-1; D gene: NA; J gene: TRBJ2-7; CDR3 DNA: TGCAGCGCTAGGACTGCAGACGAGTACGAGCAGTACTTC; CDR3 protein: CSARTADEYEQYF
clone size: NA; CDR3 length: 13; V gene: TRBV12-3/TRBV12-4; D gene: NA; J gene: TRBJ1-1; CDR3 DNA: TGTGCCAGCAGTTTAGTGAAGGCGACTGAAGCTTTCTTT; CDR3 protein: CASSLVKATEAFF
clone size: few; CDR3 length: 13; V gene: TRBV7-2; D gene: NA; J gene: TRBJ2-7; CDR3 DNA: TGTGCCAGCAGCTTAGAATGGCCCTACGAGCAGTACTTC; CDR3 protein: CASSLEWPYEQYF
clone size: few; CDR3 length: 17; V gene: TRBV7-8; D gene: TRBD2; J gene: TRBJ2-1; CDR3 DNA: TGTGCCAGCAGTCGCAATGCCGGGACTAGCGGCTACAATGAGCAGTTCTTC; CDR3 protein: CASSRNAGTSGYNEQFF
clone size: few; CDR3 length: 17; V gene: TRBV4-1; D gene: NA; J gene: TRBJ1-1; CDR3 DNA: TGCGCCAGCAGCCATTATGACATCTCGGGGATGAACACTGAAGCTTTCTTT; CDR3 protein: CASSHYDISGMNTEAFF
clone size: few; CDR3 length: 16; V gene: TRBV20-1; D gene: NA; J gene: TRBJ2-1; CDR3 DNA: TGCAGTGCTAGAGACCGCATTGGCCCCCGATCGGATGAGCAGTTCTTC; CDR3 protein: CSARDRIGPRSDEQFF
clone size: NA; CDR3 length: 12; V gene: TRBV7-9; D gene: NA; J gene: TRBJ2-7; CDR3 DNA: TGTGCCATCACAGGGTCAGGCTACGAGCAGTACTTC; CDR3 protein: CAITGSGYEQYF
clone size: few; CDR3 length: 14; V gene: TRBV6-6; D gene: NA; J gene: TRBJ1-1; CDR3 DNA: TGTGCCAGCAGTTTGTCGGGGAGGGACACTGAAGCTTTCTTT; CDR3 protein: CASSLSGRDTEAFF
clone size: few; CDR3 length: 13; V gene: TRBV7-3; D gene: NA; J gene: TRBJ2-7; CDR3 DNA: TGTGCCAGCAGCTTTGGCCACTCCTACGAGCAGTACTTC; CDR3 protein: CASSFGHSYEQYF
clone size: NA; CDR3 length: 15; V gene: TRBV5-1; D gene: TRBD1; J gene: TRBJ1-2; CDR3 DNA: TGCGCCAGCAGCACCGACAGGGGGCGGTTCTATGGCTACACCTTC; CDR3 protein: CASSTDRGRFYGYTF
clone size: few; CDR3 length: 18; V gene: TRBV3-1; D gene: TRBD2; J gene: TRBJ2-3; CDR3 DNA: TGTGCCAGCAGCCAGCCCTTAGGGAGCGGGGGGAGCGGAGATACGCAGTATTTT; CDR3 protein: CASSQPLGSGGSGDTQYF
clone size: few; CDR3 length: 17; V gene: TRBV5-1; D gene: TRBD1; J gene: TRBJ2-6; CDR3 DNA: TGCGCCAGCAGCTTTCGGACAGGGAGGTCGGGGGCCAACGTCCTGACTTTC; CDR3 protein: CASSFRTGRSGANVLTF
clone size: few; CDR3 length: 13; V gene: TRBV5-1; D gene: NA; J gene: TRBJ1-1; CDR3 DNA: TGCGCCAGCAGCTTGGATCCCTTCACTGAAGCTTTCTTT; CDR3 protein: CASSLDPFTEAFF
clone size: NA; CDR3 length: 19; V gene: TRBV11-2; D gene: NA; J gene: TRBJ2-5; CDR3 DNA: TGTGCCAGCATCAACGTACCCGTTGGACTCCGAGACAAAAAAGAGACCCAGTACTTC; CDR3 protein: CASINVPVGLRDKKETQYF
clone size: NA; CDR3 length: 20; V gene: TRBV4-1; D gene: TRBD2; J gene: TRBJ2-5; CDR3 DNA: TGCGCCAGCAGCCCCAGATCCGGGGTAGCGGGGGGCCTACGACAAGAGACCCAGTACTTC; CDR3 protein: CASSPRSGVAGGLRQETQYF
clone size: NA; CDR3 length: 17; V gene: TRBV11-2; D gene: TRBD2; J gene: TRBJ2-1; CDR3 DNA: TGTGCCAGCAGCTTAAGGCTAGCGGGAGGGCAAGACAATGAGCAGTTCTTC; CDR3 protein: CASSLRLAGGQDNEQFF
clone size: NA; CDR3 length: 15; V gene: TRBV6-1; D gene: NA; J gene: TRBJ1-1; CDR3 DNA: TGTGCCAGCAGTGAACAAGGAGAACCGAACACTGAAGCTTTCTTT; CDR3 protein: CASSEQGEPNTEAFF
clone size: NA; CDR3 length: 18; V gene: TRBV25-1; D gene: TRBD1; J gene: TRBJ1-1; CDR3 DNA: TGTGCCAGCAGTGAATATCTTCCCAGGGGGCTTGGAAACACTGAAGCTTTCTTT; CDR3 protein: CASSEYLPRGLGNTEAFF
clone size: NA; CDR3 length: 14; V gene: TRBV2; D gene: NA; J gene: TRBJ2-7; CDR3 DNA: TGTGCCAGCAGTTCTTACAGTGATTCCTACGAGCAGTACTTC; CDR3 protein: CASSSYSDSYEQYF
clone size: NA; CDR3 length: 16; V gene: TRBV6-2/TRBV6-3; D gene: NA; J gene: TRBJ2-2; CDR3 DNA: TGTGCCAGCAGTTACCCTACGGCTAGAATCACCGGGGAGCTGTTTTTT; CDR3 protein: CASSYPTARITGELFF
clone size: NA; CDR3 length: 15; V gene: TRBV6-5; D gene: TRBD1; J gene: TRBJ2-1; CDR3 DNA: TGTGCCAGCAGTTGGAGGGACAGGGGAAACAATGAGCAGTTCTTC; CDR3 protein: CASSWRDRGNNEQFF
clone size: NA; CDR3 length: 15; V gene: TRBV13; D gene: NA; J gene: TRBJ2-3; CDR3 DNA: TGTGCCAGCAGCACCCGAGTTGAGGCCACAGATACGCAGTATTTT; CDR3 protein: CASSTRVEATDTQYF
clone size: NA; CDR3 length: 13; V gene: TRBV9; D gene: NA; J gene: TRBJ1-6; CDR3 DNA: TGTGCCAGCAGCAATTCAATGGATTCACCCCTCCACTTT; CDR3 protein: CASSNSMDSPLHF
clone size: once; CDR3 length: 14; V gene: TRBV7-2; D gene: TRBD2; J gene: TRBJ2-7; CDR3 DNA: TGTGCCAGCAGCCGAAGGGAGGGCCCCTACGAGCAGTACTTC; CDR3 protein: CASSRREGPYEQYF
clone size: few; CDR3 length: 13; V gene: TRBV15; D gene: NA; J gene: TRBJ1-1; CDR3 DNA: TGTGCCACCACCCTGGACAGGAACACTGAAGCTTTCTTT; CDR3 protein: CATTLDRNTEAFF
clone size: NA; CDR3 length: 11; V gene: TRBV20-1; D gene: NA; J gene: TRBJ1-4; CDR3 DNA: TGCAGTGCTAGCTACAATGAAAAACTGTTTTTT; CDR3 protein: CSASYNEKLFF
clone size: many; CDR3 length: 11; V gene: TRBV23-1; D gene: NA; J gene: TRBJ2-7; CDR3 DNA: TGCGCCAGCAGTCAGAGATACGAGCAGTACTTC; CDR3 protein: CASSQRYEQYF
clone size: NA; CDR3 length: 13; V gene: TRBV29-1; D gene: NA; J gene: TRBJ2-7; CDR3 DNA: TGCAGCGTTGACAGGGGAGGGACCTACGAGCAGTACTTC; CDR3 protein: CSVDRGGTYEQYF
clone size: many; CDR3 length: 14; V gene: TRBV20-1; D gene: NA; J gene: TRBJ2-2; CDR3 DNA: TGCAGTGCTAGTATCGGGAGAGATACCGGGGAGCTGTTTTTT; CDR3 protein: CSASIGRDTGELFF
clone size: NA; CDR3 length: 17; V gene: TRBV9; D gene: TRBD1; J gene: TRBJ2-1; CDR3 DNA: TGTGCCAGCAGCGTACAAGGGACAGTGAGCTCCTACAATGAGCAGTTCTTC; CDR3 protein: CASSVQGTVSSYNEQFF
clone size: few; CDR3 length: 16; V gene: TRBV3-1; D gene: TRBD2; J gene: TRBJ2-1; CDR3 DNA: TGTGCCAGCAGCCCTCCGGGACTAGCGGCGAACAATGAGCAGTTCTTC; CDR3 protein: CASSPPGLAANNEQFF
clone size: NA; CDR3 length: 14; V gene: TRBV7-9; D gene: NA; J gene: TRBJ2-7; CDR3 DNA: TGTGCCAGCAGCTCTCGGGAGTACGCCTACGAGCAGTACTTC; CDR3 protein: CASSSREYAYEQYF
clone size: few; CDR3 length: 17; V gene: TRBV29-1; D gene: TRBD1; J gene: TRBJ2-3; CDR3 DNA: TGCAGCGTTGGGGACTTTGACAGGGGGGAATTCACAGATACGCAGTATTTT; CDR3 protein: CSVGDFDRGEFTDTQYF
clone size: NA; CDR3 length: 15; V gene: TRBV20-1; D gene: TRBD2; J gene: TRBJ2-1; CDR3 DNA: TGCAGTGCTATGAGCGGGAGGGAGGCCTACAATGAGCAGTTCTTC; CDR3 protein: CSAMSGREAYNEQFF
clone size: NA; CDR3 length: 13; V gene: TRBV12-3/TRBV12-4; D gene: NA; J gene: TRBJ2-7; CDR3 DNA: TGTGCCAGCAGTCCCGGGGTAGATGCGGGGCAGTACTTC; CDR3 protein: CASSPGVDAGQYF
clone size: many; CDR3 length: 14; V gene: TRBV24-1; D gene: NA; J gene: TRBJ2-3; CDR3 DNA: TGTGCCACCAGTGACTCGGCTAGCACAGATACGCAGTATTTT; CDR3 protein: CATSDSASTDTQYF
clone size: few; CDR3 length: 12; V gene: TRBV2; D gene: NA; J gene: TRBJ2-2; CDR3 DNA: TGTGCCACCCGACAGGACACCGGGGAGCTGTTTTTT; CDR3 protein: CATRQDTGELFF
clone size: NA; CDR3 length: 12; V gene: TRBV18; D gene: NA; J gene: TRBJ2-1; CDR3 DNA: TGTGCCAGCTCACCACGCGGGCGAATAATAATCTTC; CDR3 protein: CASSPRGRIIIF
clone size: few; CDR3 length: 16; V gene: TRBV5-1; D gene: TRBD2; J gene: TRBJ2-5; CDR3 DNA: TGCGCCAGCAGCTCGGGACTAGCGGGAGGTTCAGAGACCCAGTACTTC; CDR3 protein: CASSSGLAGGSETQYF
clone size: few; CDR3 length: 14; V gene: TRBV12-3/TRBV12-4; D gene: NA; J gene: TRBJ2-1; CDR3 DNA: TGTGCCAGCAGTTTAGCGCGGACTCCCAATGAGCAGTTCTTC; CDR3 protein: CASSLARTPNEQFF
clone size: NA; CDR3 length: 15; V gene: TRBV24-1; D gene: TRBD2; J gene: TRBJ2-1; CDR3 DNA: TGTGCCACCAGTGACCGGACTAGCAGTTTCAATGAGCAGTTCTTC; CDR3 protein: CATSDRTSSFNEQFF
clone size: few; CDR3 length: 14; V gene: TRBV20-1; D gene: TRBD1; J gene: TRBJ1-4; CDR3 DNA: TGCAGTGCCTCACGAGGTGGGACAGGGGAAAAACTGTTTTTT; CDR3 protein: CSASRGGTGEKLFF
clone size: NA; CDR3 length: 15; V gene: TRBV19; D gene: NA; J gene: TRBJ2-5; CDR3 DNA: TGTGCCAGTAGTATTGGGGGTGGACCGTTGAGGACCCAGTACTTC; CDR3 protein: CASSIGGGPLRTQYF
clone size: NA; CDR3 length: 18; V gene: TRBV20-1; D gene: NA; J gene: TRBJ2-2; CDR3 DNA: TGCAGTGCTAGAGATTTAGGACTGCCGCTCGCGAACACCGGGGAGCTGTTTTTT; CDR3 protein: CSARDLGLPLANTGELFF
clone size: few; CDR3 length: 17; V gene: TRBV4-1; D gene: TRBD1; J gene: TRBJ2-6; CDR3 DNA: TGCGCCAGCAGCCACATCCTGACAGGGACCGGGGCCAACGTCCTGACTTTC; CDR3 protein: CASSHILTGTGANVLTF
clone size: few; CDR3 length: 15; V gene: TRBV7-3; D gene: TRBD1; J gene: TRBJ2-1; CDR3 DNA: TGTGCCAGCAGCTCATCCGGGACAGGAGACAATGAGCAGTTCTTC; CDR3 protein: CASSSSGTGDNEQFF